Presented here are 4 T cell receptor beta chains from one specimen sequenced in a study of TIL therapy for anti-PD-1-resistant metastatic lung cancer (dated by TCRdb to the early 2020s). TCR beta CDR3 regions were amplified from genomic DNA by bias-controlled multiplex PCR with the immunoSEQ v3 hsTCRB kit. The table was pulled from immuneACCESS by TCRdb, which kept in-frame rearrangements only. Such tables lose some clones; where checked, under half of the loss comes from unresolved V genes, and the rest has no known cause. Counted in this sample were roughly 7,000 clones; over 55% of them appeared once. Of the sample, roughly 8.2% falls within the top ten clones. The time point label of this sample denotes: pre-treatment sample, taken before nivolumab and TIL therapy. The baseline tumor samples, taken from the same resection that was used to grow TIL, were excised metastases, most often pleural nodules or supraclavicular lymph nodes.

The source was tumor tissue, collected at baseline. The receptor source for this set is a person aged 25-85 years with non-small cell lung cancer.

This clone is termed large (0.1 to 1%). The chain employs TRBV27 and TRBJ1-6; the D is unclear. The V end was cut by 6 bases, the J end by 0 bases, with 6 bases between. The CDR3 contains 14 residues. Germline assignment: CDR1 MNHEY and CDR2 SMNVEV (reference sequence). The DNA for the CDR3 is TGTGCCAGCAGGTGGAGCTCCTATAATTCACCCCTCCACTTT. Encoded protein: CASRWSSYNSPLHF.

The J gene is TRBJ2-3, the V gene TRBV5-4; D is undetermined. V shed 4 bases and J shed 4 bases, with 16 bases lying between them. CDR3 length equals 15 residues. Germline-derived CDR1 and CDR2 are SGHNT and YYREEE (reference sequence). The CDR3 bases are TGTGCCAGCAGCGGCGGCGGTGGCGGAGCAGATACGCAGTATTTT. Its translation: CASSGGGGGADTQYF. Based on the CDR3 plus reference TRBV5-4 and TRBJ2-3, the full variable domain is ETGVTQSPTHLIKTRGQQVTLRCSSQSGHNTVSWYQQALGQGPQFIFQYYREEENGRGNFPPRFSGLQFPNYSSELNVNALELDDSALYLCASSGGGGGADTQYFGPGTRLTVL.

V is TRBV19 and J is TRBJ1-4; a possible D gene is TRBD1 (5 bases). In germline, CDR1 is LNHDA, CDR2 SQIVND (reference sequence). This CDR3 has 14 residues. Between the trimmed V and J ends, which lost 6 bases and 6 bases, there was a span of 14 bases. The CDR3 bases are TGTGCCAGTAGGGGCCTAGCAGGGTATGAAAAACTGTTTTTT. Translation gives CASRGLAGYEKLFF.

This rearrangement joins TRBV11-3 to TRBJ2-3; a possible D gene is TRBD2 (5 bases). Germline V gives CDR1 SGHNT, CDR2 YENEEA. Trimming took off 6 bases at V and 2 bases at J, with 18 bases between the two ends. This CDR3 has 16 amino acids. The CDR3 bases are TGTGCCAGCAGTTCCGGGATAGAGGGTTTCACAGATACGCAGTATTTT. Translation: CASSSGIEGFTDTQYF. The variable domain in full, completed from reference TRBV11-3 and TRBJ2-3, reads EAGVVQSPRYKIIEKKQPVAFWCNPISGHNTLYWYLQNLGQGPELLIRYENEEAVDDSQLPKDRFSAERLKGVDSTLKIQPAELGDSAVYLCASSSGIEGFTDTQYFGPGTRLTVL.